This T cell receptor beta chain was captured by sequencing in a study of cytomegalovirus exposure and HLA in healthy donors. Comment on this clone: The sample holds other DNA sequences that translate to the same CDR3.

The repertoire was sequenced with immunoSEQ multiplex PCR; TCRdb's copy has only in-frame clones and lacks some. The data contain roughly 180,000 clones, about 89% of them singletons. This clonotype originated in a man younger than 45 in good health and CMV-seropositive. Sequenced sample: PBMCs.

CDR3 nucleotides: TGTGCCAGCAGCGTAGGAGGGGTTCAAGAGACCCAGTACTTC. Amino acids: CASSVGGVQETQYF. V gene TRBV9 combines with J gene TRBJ2-5; D tentatively fits TRBD1 or TRBD2 (5 bases each). The germline gives CDR1 SGDLS, CDR2 YYNGEE. V lost 0 bases and J lost 2, with 8 bases in between. The length of the CDR3 is 14 residues.